Below are 19 T cell receptor beta chains sequenced from a single sample in a study of blood T cells in healthy people across ages. Alongside a J-beta primer mix, a sample-barcoded 5' primer served in a second PCR lasting about 7 to 11 cycles. TCRdb recomputed calls from the 5' RACE reads with MiXCR, one row per CDR3 protein. The sample carries hundreds of thousands of distinct CDR3 sequences, roughly 50% recorded once. Sequenced material: blood. Every receptor here comes from a man aged 40-50 years in good health.

J is TRBJ1-2 and V is TRBV7-9; D may be TRBD1 (5 bases). V lost 1 base, J lost 4 bases, and 7 bases lay in between. The CDR3 length is 13 residues. Germline assignment: CDR1 SEHNR and CDR2 FQNEAQ (reference sequence). The CDR3 DNA is TGTGCCAGCAGCTTAGACAGGCGCTATGGCTACACCTTC. Encoded protein: CASSLDRRYGYTF.

The V call is TRBV20-1, the J call TRBJ1-2; TRBD1 aligns across 8 bases. V shed 6 bases and J 4 bases; nucleotides not matched to a gene: 4. The germline gives CDR1 DFQATT, CDR2 SNEGSKA (reference sequence). The CDR3 runs 12 residues. The CDR3 DNA reads TGCAGTGCCGACAGGGGAGGCTATGGCTACACCTTC. It encodes CSADRGGYGYTF.

The table lists this clonotype with a few counts. The CDR3 here is CASSPMDGNSYEQYF. In nucleotides, the CDR3 is TGTGCCAGCAGTCCAATGGACGGGAACTCCTACGAGCAGTACTTC. The J gene is TRBJ2-7, the V gene TRBV7-2, with a weak D call TRBD2 (5 bases). CDR1 and CDR2 from the germline V gene are SGHTA and FQGNSA. Trimming shortened V by 6 bases and J by 0 bases, and 15 bases separated the two germline ends. CDR3 length: 15 residues. Together with reference TRBV7-2 and TRBJ2-7, the CDR3 gives the full variable domain: GAGVSQSPSNKVTEKGKDVELRCDPISGHTALYWYRQSLGQGLEFLIYFQGNSAPDKSGLPSDRFSAERTGGSVSTLTIQRTQQEDSAVYLCASSPMDGNSYEQYFGPGTRLTVT.

The chain joins TRBV5-1 to TRBJ2-3; D gene uncertain. The CDR3 is 15 residues long. Trimming stripped 0 bases from V and 2 bases from J, with 10 bases between. Germline CDR1 and CDR2: SGHRS and YFSETQ. The chain's CDR3 is CASSLELGSTDTQYF. The CDR3 nucleotides read TGCGCCAGCAGCTTGGAGCTGGGATCCACAGATACGCAGTATTTT.

The CDR3 DNA follows: TGTGCCAGCAGTTTCCTGACTAGCGGGGGACAAGAGACCCAGTACTTC. Amino acid sequence: CASSFLTSGGQETQYF. The V gene is TRBV28, the J gene TRBJ2-5, with 12 positions matching TRBD2. There are 16 residues in the CDR3. Germline loops: CDR1 MDHEN, CDR2 SYDVKM. Trimming cost V 3 bases and J 2 bases; bases outside gene matches: 4.

In its sample, this clonotype was seen a few times. This chain links TRBV3-1 with TRBJ2-3; TRBD2 matches 8 bases. Germline V lookup: CDR1 LGHDT, CDR2 YNNKEL (reference sequence). The CDR3 is 16 amino acids. V lost 1 base, J lost 4 bases, and 7 bases stayed unmatched. The CDR3 sequence is CASSQGLATYADTQYF. CDR3 nucleotides: TGTGCCAGCAGCCAAGGACTAGCGACCTATGCAGATACGCAGTATTTT.

This sequence joins TRBV29-1 and TRBJ2-1; 8 bases align to TRBD2. The CDR3 is 13 residues long. Germline V gene data show CDR1 as SQVTM and CDR2 as ANQGSEA. With V trimmed by 7 bases and J by 9 bases, 11 bases remained unmatched. The DNA for the CDR3 is TGCAGCGGGACCGGGACTAGTTTTACTGAGCAGTTCTTC. Translation gives CSGTGTSFTEQFF.

The rearrangement uses TRBV12-3 or TRBV12-4 and TRBJ2-5, with D hard to call. This CDR3 is built from 14 residues. V was cut by 3 bases and J by 13 bases, with 21 bases left in between. The CDR3 here is CASSLGSDGLRSYF. CDR3 in DNA: TGTGCCAGCAGTTTGGGGTCGGACGGCCTGCGCTCGTACTTC.

The chain couples TRBV2 to TRBJ2-5; no definite D call. Between the trimmed V and J ends, which lost 4 bases and 11 bases, there was a span of 20 bases. From germline, CDR1 is SNHLY and CDR2 FYNNEI. The CDR3 spans 14 residues. This CDR3 reads CASSGAGYAGEQYF. CDR3 bases: TGTGCCAGCAGTGGGGCCGGATATGCCGGTGAGCAGTACTTC.

This clonotype was seen once. The chain links TRBV2 to TRBJ1-5, with D uncertain. Germline V gene data show CDR1 as SNHLY and CDR2 as FYNNEI. Trimming removed 6 bases at V and 1 base at J, with 7 bases between. The CDR3 sequence is 13 residues long. The DNA for the CDR3 is TGTGCCAGCAGGACCGAGAGCAATCAGCCCCAGCATTTT. Protein: CASRTESNQPQHF.

The V call is TRBV9, the J call TRBJ2-1; TRBD2 aligns across 7 bases. The ends lost 0 bases at V and 9 bases at J; junction bases unmatched: 9. The CDR3 covers 15 residues. CDR1 is SGDLS and CDR2 is YYNGEE in the germline V gene. CDR3 sequence (DNA): TGTGCCAGCAGCGTAGCGGTACGGGAGGTTAGTGAGCAGTTCTTC. The encoded protein is CASSVAVREVSEQFF.

J is TRBJ2-1 and V is TRBV21-1. TRBV21-1 has pseudogene status. The CDR3 runs to 14 residues. For the CDR3, the DNA is TGTGCCAGCAAGAGGAACAACTCCTACAATGAGCAGTTCTTC. Protein sequence: CASKRNNSYNEQFF.

The chain is built from TRBV3-1 and TRBJ1-2, with D possibly matching TRBD1 (5 bases). V was shortened by 6 bases and J by 5 bases, with 19 bases between the two germline ends. Germline loops: CDR1 LGHDT, CDR2 YNNKEL (reference sequence). The CDR3 loop spans 15 amino acids. CDR3 sequence (DNA): TGTGCCAGCAGACAAATCCAGGGATCCCAATATGGCTACACCTTC. It codes for CASRQIQGSQYGYTF.

This chain uses TRBV10-3 with TRBJ1-2; D possibly corresponds to TRBD1 (5 bases). CDR3 length: 14 residues. The ends were cut back, 0 bases at V and 4 bases at J, with 9 bases in the middle. Germline CDR1 reads ENHRY; CDR2 reads SYGVKD. CDR3 region: CAISESRGLYGYTF. In nucleotides, the CDR3 is TGTGCCATCAGTGAGTCGAGGGGCCTCTATGGCTACACCTTC.

The chain carries TRBV6-1 and TRBJ1-1; possibly TRBD1 for D (5 bases). The CDR3 is 14 residues long. From germline, CDR1 is MNHNS and CDR2 SASEGT. The V gene lost 8 bases and the J gene lost 0 bases, with 13 bases spanning the gap. In DNA form, the CDR3 reads TGTGCCAGCGACGCAGGGCTCTTGAACACTGAAGCTTTCTTT. Translation gives CASDAGLLNTEAFF.

This clonotype was detected a few times. This sequence joins TRBV27 and TRBJ2-4; D is possibly TRBD1 (6 bases). Gene TRBJ2-7 matches the end of the DNA better, so the J call may be wrong. This CDR3 region has 15 residues. Germline assignment: CDR1 MNHEY and CDR2 SMNVEV (reference sequence). CDR3 residues: CASSAPGAGRYEQYF. Here the CDR3 DNA reads TGTGCCAGCAGTGCCCCAGGGGCAGGTAGATACGAGCAGTACTTC.

There are a few counts of this clonotype. The chain recombines TRBV6-2 or TRBV6-3 with TRBJ2-7, with 9 bases fitting TRBD2. V lost 2 bases to trimming and J lost 0 bases; unmatched junction nucleotides: 8. Germline V gives CDR1 MNHEY, CDR2 SVGEGT. CDR3 size: 17 residues. CDR3 sequence: CASSYTRASGTSYEQYF. CDR3 DNA: TGTGCCAGCAGTTACACGCGGGCTAGCGGGACCTCCTACGAGCAGTACTTC.

The chain is built from TRBV12-3 or TRBV12-4 and TRBJ2-1; no firm D call. The CDR3 has 13 residues. Trimming took off 2 bases at V and 8 bases at J, with 10 bases between the two ends. CDR3 amino acids: CASSLLPSHEQFF. For the CDR3, the DNA is TGTGCCAGCAGTTTACTCCCCTCCCATGAGCAGTTCTTC.

The V and J genes are TRBV5-1 and TRBJ2-5; TRBD2 agrees at 11 bases. In germline, CDR1 is SGHRS, CDR2 YFSETQ. The trim removed 3 bases at V and 4 bases at J, leaving 8 bases unmatched. This CDR3 is 16 amino acids long. The CDR3 nucleotides are TGCGCCAGCAGCTGGGAAGTAGCGGGAGGGACAGAGACCCAGTACTTC. This codes for CASSWEVAGGTETQYF.